The 14 T cell receptor beta chains in this list originate from one sample, sequenced in a study of blood T cell repertoires in COVID-19 (dated by TCRdb to about 2020). Library construction relied on the immunoSEQ multiplex PCR assay. TCRdb took this table from immuneACCESS and kept in-frame rearrangements with V and J called. Such tables lack part of the clones; where checked against another copy, unresolved V genes explain under half of the gap, and the rest is unexplained. The sample data list about 240,000 clones, and around 90% of these were observed just once. The ten largest clones add up to over 6% of the sample. Specimen: peripheral blood. The receptors stem from a woman in her seventies with active or convalescent COVID-19.

The genes are TRBV7-9 and TRBJ1-1; 9 bases match TRBD1. The CDR3 covers 15 residues. The germline V gene encodes CDR1 SEHNR and CDR2 FQNEAQ (reference sequence). V lost 5 bases to trimming and J lost 3 bases; unmatched junction nucleotides: 7. The chain's CDR3 is CASSPQGAADTEAFF. The CDR3 DNA reads as TGTGCCAGCAGCCCACAGGGGGCTGCGGACACTGAAGCTTTCTTT.

The chain employs TRBV3-1 (or the pseudogene TRBV3-2) and TRBJ1-5; weak D call: TRBD1 (5 bases). CDR1 LGHDT and CDR2 YNNKEL come from the germline V gene (reference sequence). Deletions cut 0 bases from V and 5 bases from J, with 8 bases between. CDR3 length: 14 amino acids. CDR3 DNA: TGTGCCAGCAGCCAAGAAGGAGGGGATCAGCCCCAGCATTTT. This translates into CASSQEGGDQPQHF.

This clone was picked up a small number of times. The J gene is TRBJ1-4, the V gene TRBV4-1; TRBD1 matches 8 bases. Germline-derived CDR1 and CDR2 are MGHRA and YSYEKL. Germline trimming cut 0 bases from V and 7 bases from J; bases unmatched to any gene: 19. The CDR3 consists of 20 residues. Here the CDR3 DNA reads TGCGCCAGCAGCCAAGAAGGGGCAGGGGGCGGAATGGGAGGTGGTGAAAAACTGTTTTTT. Translated, it gives CASSQEGAGGGMGGGEKLFF.

The chain employs TRBV7-2 and TRBJ2-7; D is perhaps TRBD1 (6 bases). V shed 8 bases and J shed 2 bases, with 10 bases lying between them. The length of the CDR3 is 12 residues. The germline V gene encodes CDR1 SGHTA and CDR2 FQGNSA. The CDR3 here is CASGWDTYEQYF. CDR3 sequence (DNA): TGTGCCAGCGGATGGGACACCTACGAGCAGTACTTC.

This sequence joins TRBV7-8 and TRBJ1-5; unclear D gene. Trimming removed 1 base at V and 3 bases at J, with 10 bases between. Germline values: CDR1 SGHVS, CDR2 FQNEAQ. This CDR3 has 15 amino acids. The CDR3 sequence: CASSLDGLNNQPQHF. The CDR3 coding sequence is TGTGCCAGCAGCTTAGATGGCCTCAACAATCAGCCCCAGCATTTT.

The chain has TRBV7-9 and TRBJ2-4; D gene ambiguous. CDR3 size: 13 residues. Germline V lookup: CDR1 SEHNR, CDR2 FQNEAQ (reference sequence). V was shortened by 4 bases and J by 0 bases, with 4 bases between the two germline ends. The CDR3 loop is CASSSLAKNIQYF. CDR3 bases: TGTGCCAGCAGCTCACTAGCCAAAAACATTCAGTACTTC.

The V call is TRBV10-3, the J call TRBJ2-5; no clear D gene. The CDR3 length is 13 residues. The V end was cut by 0 bases, the J end by 7 bases, with 9 bases between. Germline values: CDR1 ENHRY, CDR2 SYGVKD. CDR3 loop: CAISESSPGTQYF. Written as DNA, the CDR3 is TGTGCCATCAGTGAGTCATCCCCCGGGACCCAGTACTTC.

The chain has TRBV27 and TRBJ2-7; D gene ambiguous. V was shortened by 4 bases and J by 3 bases, with 7 bases between the two germline ends. The CDR3 length is 12 residues. Germline CDR1 is MNHEY and CDR2 is SMNVEV (reference sequence). The CDR3 region has the DNA TGTGCCAGCAGTTGGCGGAACTACGAGCAGTACTTC. This gives the protein CASSWRNYEQYF.

The rearrangement joins TRBV6-2 or TRBV6-3 to TRBJ1-6, with D possibly TRBD1 on 5 matching bases. The germline V gene has CDR1 MNHEY and CDR2 SVGEGT. V shed 6 bases and J shed 9 bases, with 21 bases lying between them. This CDR3 comprises 16 residues. CDR3 protein: CASSLRPGGSTSPLHF. As DNA, the CDR3 is TGTGCCAGCAGCCTACGGCCCGGGGGAAGTACTTCACCCCTCCACTTT.

This chain uses TRBV18 with TRBJ1-2; 9 positions agree with TRBD1. The length of the CDR3 is 17 residues. The germline V gene encodes CDR1 KGHSH and CDR2 LQKENI. V trimming: 3 bases; J trimming: 3 bases; junction bases outside the gene matches: 11. The CDR3 nucleotides are TGTGCCAGCTCACCGCCGGGACAGGGACCTCTTTACTATGGCTACACCTTC. This sequence encodes CASSPPGQGPLYYGYTF.

This chain joins TRBV4-3 and TRBJ1-3; tentative D call: TRBD1 (5 bases). Germline-derived CDR1 and CDR2 are LGHNA and YSLEER. The CDR3 spans 22 residues. With 0 bases removed from V and 0 bases from J, the gap between germline ends came to 27 bases. The CDR3 sequence is CASSQDRVGEQRGPYSGNTIYF. The CDR3 DNA follows: TGCGCCAGCAGCCAAGATCGGGTAGGGGAACAGCGGGGCCCGTACTCTGGAAACACCATATATTTT.

The gene calls are TRBV5-1 and TRBJ1-3; D possibly corresponds to TRBD1 (5 bases). The CDR3 totals 17 residues. Germline CDR1 SGHRS, CDR2 YFSETQ. Trimming cost V 4 bases and J 0 bases, with 17 bases left between them. CDR3 protein: CASSPLQGTASGNTIYF. In DNA, the CDR3 is TGCGCCAGCAGCCCCCTCCAGGGAACCGCCTCTGGAAACACCATATATTTT.

The J gene is TRBJ2-1, the V gene TRBV7-3, with D unclear. The CDR3 covers 12 residues. Deletions cut 3 bases from V and 10 bases from J, with 10 bases between. Germline loops: CDR1 SGHTA, CDR2 FQGTGA. The chain's CDR3 is CASSFQAGEQFF. Here the CDR3 DNA reads TGTGCCAGCAGCTTTCAGGCCGGAGAGCAGTTCTTC.

This chain connects TRBV5-6 to TRBJ2-7; D remains ambiguous. CDR1 and CDR2 (germline): SGHDT, YYEEEE. Trimming pared 2 bases from V and 5 bases from J, leaving 11 bases between. The CDR3 extends over 13 amino acids. The CDR3 sequence: CASSFPPENEQYF. Here the CDR3 DNA reads TGTGCCAGCAGCTTCCCCCCGGAGAACGAGCAGTACTTC.